This T cell receptor beta chain was identified during a study of T cells in Graves' hyperthyroidism and ophthalmopathy (dated by TCRdb to about 2019). With respect to the entire study: Peripheral blood was sampled at the time of initial diagnosis, prior to any treatment. Prospective prediction of ophthalmopathy was tested in an independent validation cohort consisting of some 18 hyperthyroidism patients and more than 15 patients who later progressed to ophthalmopathy. The 100 or so discovery patients were randomly split 7:3 into training and test sets. TCR V-J signatures able to tell the groups apart were searched for in a discovery cohort of 90 to 100 patients, of whom more than 40 had Graves' ophthalmopathy and around 58 had stable Graves' hyperthyroidism. Thyroid tissue and blood T-cell repertoires from several Graves' hyperthyroidism patients were also compared in the study. The paper describes TCR Vbeta CDR3 sequencing of some 130 peripheral blood samples, made up of 43 ophthalmopathy patients, more than 70 hyperthyroidism patients and 17 progressor patients. After sampling, hyperthyroidism patients received methimazole starting at 30 mg daily, and ophthalmopathy patients received high-dose intravenous methylprednisolone. Overall study results and their limits: Sample size was not statistically predetermined, and investigators were not blinded to group allocation. Most expanded thyroid clonotypes (frequency above 0.001) were also detected in blood, suggesting blood repertoires may reflect thyroid immune responses. In validation, progression to ophthalmopathy was predicted by the model with roughly 71% sensitivity and roughly 76% specificity, a median of approximately 6.5 months before onset. Ophthalmopathy was separated from stable hyperthyroidism by a 13 V-J signature model, with 85% to 90% sensitivity and approximately 81% specificity obtained in cross-validation and 80%/75% obtained in testing.

The TCR beta CDR3 regions were amplified from RNA transcripts. The TCR CDR3 was subjected to a first round of RT-PCR using the HTBI primer set and the Qiagen OneStep RT-PCR kit. Libraries were constructed in a second round of multiplex PCR, after which size selection and purification were performed. Paired-end sequencing of the libraries was performed with 100 bp reads on an Illumina HiSeq2000. The source study handled its data this way. SOAPnuke was used to process the raw data, with reads discarded if the reads contained adapters or uncalled bases, had a mean Phred below 15, or lacked an exact constant-primer or identifier match. High-quality paired reads were merged using COPE v1.2.5, and each unique nucleotide sequence was defined as a clonotype. MiTCR v1.1 was used to align clonotypes to the IMGT TRBV, TRBD and TRBJ reference segments. The analysis was restricted to V-J combinations with a frequency above 0.0001, which together covered 99.2% of the repertoires. The TCS score was defined as F50 (clonal expansion) divided by E x V (chaos), with BLOSUM62-based TCRdist calculated between CDR3 peptides within each V-J. Welch's t-statistics and random forest reduced fewer than 600 V-J features to fewer than 15, which were used in a naive Bayes classifier (R e1071). TCRdb reran the public reads through fastp at Q25 and MiXCR, keeping productive beta chains. Rows are unified per CDR3 protein, each entry keeping the most common DNA and genes. For this entry, the V and J calls and clone size follow TCRdb and not the study's own pipeline. Recorded for this sample are about 400,000 distinct CDR3 sequences; 15% of them occurred a single time. The ten biggest clones cover approximately 29% of the sample.

A few counts support this clonotype. Its antigen target is currently unknown. Since a much larger clone is just one base distant, this may be a read error. The V end loses 4 bases and the J end loses 7 bases, and a stretch of 14 bases separates them. From the cysteine through the phenylalanine, the CDR3 covers 13 amino acids. Only CDR3 DNA is held: 39 bases, read in frame from base 1. Via the germline V gene, CDR1 is KGHSH and CDR2 LQKENI. A patient counted as having stable Graves' hyperthyroidism if no progression to ophthalmopathy occurred over 18 months of follow-up. Hyperthyroidism patients were newly diagnosed, had a disease duration of under 2 months, and were aged 18 to 65 years. Any patient with an uncontrolled infection, another autoimmune disease, pregnancy or lactation was excluded. Diagnoses were established on the basis of clinical symptoms, serum thyroxine and TRAb, thyroid ultrasound, and orbital computed tomography. PBMCs were isolated from 10 ml of fresh peripheral blood by Ficoll-Paque density gradient centrifugation. Trizol reagent was used to extract total RNA, and RNA quality was then checked on an Agilent 2100 Bioanalyzer.

This receptor chain uses TRBV18 and TRBJ2-7; the D segment cannot be called with confidence. The specimen sequenced was blood. The source is a woman aged 30 to 39 with Graves' hyperthyroidism. At the DNA level, the sequence is TGTGCCAGCTCACTACAGAGATTAGAGGAGCAGTACTTC. This encodes CASSLQRLEEQYF.